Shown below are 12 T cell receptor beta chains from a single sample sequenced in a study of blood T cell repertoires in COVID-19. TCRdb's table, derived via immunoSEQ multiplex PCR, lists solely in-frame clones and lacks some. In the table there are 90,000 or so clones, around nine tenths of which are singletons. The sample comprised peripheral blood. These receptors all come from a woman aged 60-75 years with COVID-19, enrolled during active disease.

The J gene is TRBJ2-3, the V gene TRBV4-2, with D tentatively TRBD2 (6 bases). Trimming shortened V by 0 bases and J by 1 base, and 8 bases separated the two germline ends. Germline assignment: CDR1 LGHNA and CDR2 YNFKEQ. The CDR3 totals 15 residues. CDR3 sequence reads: CASSQEGGGTDTQYF. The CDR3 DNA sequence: TGTGCCAGCAGCCAAGAGGGCGGGGGCACAGATACGCAGTATTTT.

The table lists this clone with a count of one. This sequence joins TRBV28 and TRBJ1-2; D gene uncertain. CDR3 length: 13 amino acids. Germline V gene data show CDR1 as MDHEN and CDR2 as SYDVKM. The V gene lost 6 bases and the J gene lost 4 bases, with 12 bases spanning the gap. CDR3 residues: CASSQDGIYGYTF. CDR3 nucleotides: TGTGCCAGCAGCCAGGACGGGATCTATGGCTACACCTTC.

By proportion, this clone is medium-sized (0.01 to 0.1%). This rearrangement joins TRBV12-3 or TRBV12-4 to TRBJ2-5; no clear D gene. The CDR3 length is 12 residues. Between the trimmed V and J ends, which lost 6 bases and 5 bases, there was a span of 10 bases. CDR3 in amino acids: CASSPDGETQYF. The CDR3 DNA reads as TGTGCCAGCAGCCCCGACGGGGAGACCCAGTACTTC.

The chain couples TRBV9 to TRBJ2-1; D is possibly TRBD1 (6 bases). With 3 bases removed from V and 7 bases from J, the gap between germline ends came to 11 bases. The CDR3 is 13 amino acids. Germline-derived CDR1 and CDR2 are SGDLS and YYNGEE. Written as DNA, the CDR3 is TGTGCCAGCAGCGACTACGGACAGAATGAGCAGTTCTTC. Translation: CASSDYGQNEQFF.

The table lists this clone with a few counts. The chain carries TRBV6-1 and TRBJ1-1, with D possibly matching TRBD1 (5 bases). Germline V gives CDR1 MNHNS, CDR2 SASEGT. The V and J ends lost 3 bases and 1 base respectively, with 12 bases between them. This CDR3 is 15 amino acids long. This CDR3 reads CASSDRALGNTEAFF. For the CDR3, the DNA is TGTGCCAGCAGTGACAGGGCACTGGGGAACACTGAAGCTTTCTTT.

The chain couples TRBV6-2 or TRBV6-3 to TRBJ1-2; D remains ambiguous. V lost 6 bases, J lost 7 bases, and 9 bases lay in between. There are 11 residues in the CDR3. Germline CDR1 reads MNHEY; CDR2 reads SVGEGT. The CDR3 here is CASSRLFGYTF. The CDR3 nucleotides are TGTGCCAGCAGCCGTCTTTTTGGCTACACCTTC.

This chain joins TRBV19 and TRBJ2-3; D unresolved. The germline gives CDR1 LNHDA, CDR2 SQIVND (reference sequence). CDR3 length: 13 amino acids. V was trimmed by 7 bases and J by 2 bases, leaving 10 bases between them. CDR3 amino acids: CASIGQNTDTQYF. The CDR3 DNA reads TGTGCCAGTATTGGGCAGAACACAGATACGCAGTATTTT.

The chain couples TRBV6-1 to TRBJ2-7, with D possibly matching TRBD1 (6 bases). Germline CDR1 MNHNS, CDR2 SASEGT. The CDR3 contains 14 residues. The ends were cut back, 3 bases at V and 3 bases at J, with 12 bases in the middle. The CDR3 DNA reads TGTGCCAGCAGTGAGCGTGGCAGGGGCTACGAGCAGTACTTC. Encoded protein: CASSERGRGYEQYF.

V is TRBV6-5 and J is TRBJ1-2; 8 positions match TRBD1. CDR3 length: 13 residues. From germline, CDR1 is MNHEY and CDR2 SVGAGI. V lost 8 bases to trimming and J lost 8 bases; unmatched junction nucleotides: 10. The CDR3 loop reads CASRDRGRMGYTF. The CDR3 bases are TGTGCCAGCCGCGACAGGGGCCGGATGGGCTACACCTTC.

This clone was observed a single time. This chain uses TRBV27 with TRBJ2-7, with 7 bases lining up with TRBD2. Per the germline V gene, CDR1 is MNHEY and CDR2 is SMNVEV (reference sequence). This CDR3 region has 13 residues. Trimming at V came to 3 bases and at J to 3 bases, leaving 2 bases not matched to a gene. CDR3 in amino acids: CASSLLADYEQYF. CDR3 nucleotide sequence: TGTGCCAGCAGTTTGCTAGCGGACTACGAGCAGTACTTC.

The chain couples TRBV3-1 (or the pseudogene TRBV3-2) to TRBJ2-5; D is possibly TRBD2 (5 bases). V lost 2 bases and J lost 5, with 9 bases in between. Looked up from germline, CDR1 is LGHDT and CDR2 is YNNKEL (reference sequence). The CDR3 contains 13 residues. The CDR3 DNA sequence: TGTGCCAGCAGCCAATGGCGAGGGGAGACCCAGTACTTC. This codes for CASSQWRGETQYF.

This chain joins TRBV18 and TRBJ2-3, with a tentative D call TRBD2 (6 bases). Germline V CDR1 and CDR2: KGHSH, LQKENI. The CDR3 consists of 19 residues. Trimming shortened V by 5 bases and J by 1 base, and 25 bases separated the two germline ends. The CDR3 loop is CASSSSATTGDRGTDTQYF. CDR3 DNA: TGTGCCAGCTCAAGCTCGGCCACTACGGGAGATAGAGGCACAGATACGCAGTATTTT.